These 21 T cell receptor beta chains were sequenced from one sample in a study of cytomegalovirus exposure and HLA in healthy donors. The primer mix had 60 Vbeta and 13 Jbeta primers. Profiling relied on immunoSEQ multiplex PCR, and the TCRdb table lists in-frame clones only, not all of them. The sample lists about 120,000 clones, 83% seen once, with roughly 3.5% in the top ten. Material: PBMCs. These receptors all stem from a woman aged 40 to 50 in good health and CMV-seropositive.

This clone was seen more than once but under ten times. V is TRBV28 and J is TRBJ1-2; D is undetermined. Trimming stripped 11 bases from V and 8 bases from J, with 6 bases between. In germline, CDR1 is MDHEN, CDR2 SYDVKM. The CDR3 is made up of 8 amino acids. The CDR3 protein is CAAGGYTF. The CDR3 bases are TGTGCCGCGGGGGGCTACACCTTC.

This chain connects TRBV28 to TRBJ2-3, with TRBD1 matching over 9 bases. The junction had 13 bases not matched to a gene; V was cut back by 5 bases and J by 4 bases. This CDR3 region has 17 residues. The germline V gene has CDR1 MDHEN and CDR2 SYDVKM. CDR3 in DNA: TGTGCCAGCAGTCTCACTTCCGGGACAGGGAACGCAGATACGCAGTATTTT. It yields the protein CASSLTSGTGNADTQYF.

V is TRBV11-1 and J is TRBJ2-1, with 12 bases matching TRBD2. CDR3 length: 17 amino acids. The V gene end was trimmed by 5 bases and the J gene end by 7 bases; junction bases not matched to a gene: 12. Germline CDR1 reads SGHAT; CDR2 reads FQDESV (reference sequence). The CDR3 DNA sequence: TGTGCCAGCAGCAAAACTAGCGGGAGGCTGATAGGGAATGAGCAGTTCTTC. It encodes CASSKTSGRLIGNEQFF.

This chain uses TRBV2 with TRBJ2-5, with 7 positions matching TRBD2. The DNA matches TRBJ2-7 better at its end, which makes the J call doubtful. The CDR3 contains 14 residues. Germline loops: CDR1 SNHLY, CDR2 FYNNEI. CDR3 in DNA: TGTGCCAGCAGTGAAGGGACTAGATCCTACGAGCAGTACTTC. Protein: CASSEGTRSYEQYF.

This sequence joins TRBV9 and TRBJ2-3; D might be TRBD1 (6 bases). The length of the CDR3 is 15 residues. V lost 2 bases, J lost 0 bases, and 10 bases lay in between. Germline CDR1 and CDR2: SGDLS and YYNGEE. This CDR3 is CASSVGTFSTDTQYF. CDR3 DNA: TGTGCCAGCAGCGTTGGGACATTCAGCACAGATACGCAGTATTTT. Filled out from reference TRBV9 and TRBJ2-3, the complete variable domain reads DSGVTQTPKHLITATGQRVTLRCSPRSGDLSVYWYQQSLDQGLQFLIQYYNGEERAKGNILERFSAQQFPDLHSELNLSSLELGDSALYFCASSVGTFSTDTQYFGPGTRLTVL.

The CDR3 region has the DNA TGTGCCAGCAGGAGCGGGAGGGGTGGCTACGAGCAGTACTTC. It encodes CASRSGRGGYEQYF. J is TRBJ2-5 and V is TRBV11-2, with 10 bases aligning to TRBD2. TRBJ2-7 matches the DNA end more closely, so the J call is doubtful. This CDR3 is built from 14 residues. Germline V gene lookup returns CDR1 SGHAT and CDR2 FQNNGV.

The rearrangement joins TRBV6-1 to TRBJ1-5; possibly TRBD1 for D (6 bases). There are 13 residues in the CDR3. V lost 6 bases and J lost 0, with 6 bases in between. Germline-derived CDR1 and CDR2 are MNHNS and SASEGT. The chain's CDR3 is CASSRGSNQPQHF. In nucleotides, the CDR3 is TGTGCCAGCAGCAGGGGTAGCAATCAGCCCCAGCATTTT.

This chain joins TRBV9 and TRBJ2-2, with 7 nucleotides matching TRBD2. Germline CDR1 SGDLS, CDR2 YYNGEE. The CDR3 is made up of 13 amino acids. J lost 8 bases, V lost 1 base, and 2 bases had no gene match. CDR3 coding DNA: TGTGCCAGCAGCGTACCGCGGGAGGGGGAGCTGTTTTTT. Amino acids: CASSVPREGELFF.

V is TRBV11-2 and J is TRBJ2-7; 8 nucleotides line up with TRBD2. The germline V gene has CDR1 SGHAT and CDR2 FQNNGV. The CDR3 sequence is 14 residues long. V lost 3 bases to trimming and J lost 8 bases; unmatched junction nucleotides: 9. The CDR3 nucleotides read TGTGCCAGCAGCTTGAGCAGCGGGAGTTTGAAGCAGTACTTC. Encoded protein: CASSLSSGSLKQYF.

This clone was observed a handful of times. This chain links TRBV2 with TRBJ2-7; 10 bases fit TRBD1. Germline V gives CDR1 SNHLY, CDR2 FYNNEI. V was clipped by 7 bases and J by 7 bases; unmatched bases: 7. The CDR3 sequence is 13 residues long. The CDR3: CASNSGQGWEQYF. The CDR3 bases are TGTGCCAGCAATTCGGGACAGGGGTGGGAGCAGTACTTC.

The V call is TRBV28, the J call TRBJ1-3; possibly TRBD1 for D (5 bases). The CDR3 totals 15 residues. The V end lost 5 bases, the J end lost 3 bases, and 14 bases lay between the germline ends. Germline CDR1 is MDHEN and CDR2 is SYDVKM. The CDR3 is CASSQGGSNGNTIYF. CDR3 DNA sequence: TGTGCCAGCAGTCAGGGTGGTTCCAATGGAAACACCATATATTTT.

This clone was picked up a small number of times. The V gene is TRBV4-3, the J gene TRBJ2-1, with 7 nucleotides matching TRBD2. The junction had 10 bases not matched to a gene; V was cut back by 3 bases and J by 8 bases. Germline V gene lookup returns CDR1 LGHNA and CDR2 YSLEER. CDR3 size: 15 residues. The CDR3: CASSHRTSSRDEQFF. CDR3 nucleotides: TGCGCCAGCAGCCACCGGACTAGTAGTCGAGATGAGCAGTTCTTC.

The chain is built from TRBV30 and TRBJ2-1; no firm D call. V was cut by 2 bases and J by 6 bases, with 8 bases left in between. CDR1 is GTSNPN, CDR2 SVGIG, per germline (reference sequence). CDR3 length: 12 residues. The CDR3 here is CAWSRLANEQFF. The CDR3 nucleotides are TGTGCCTGGAGTCGACTGGCCAATGAGCAGTTCTTC.

V is TRBV5-6 and J is TRBJ2-7, with 9 bases fitting TRBD1. Germline CDR1 SGHDT, CDR2 YYEEEE. The CDR3 loop spans 14 amino acids. The V gene end was trimmed by 4 bases and the J gene end by 6 bases; junction bases not matched to a gene: 8. The CDR3 sequence is CASSTGQGFLEQYF. The CDR3 coding sequence is TGTGCCAGCAGCACGGGACAGGGTTTCCTCGAGCAGTACTTC.

This rearrangement joins TRBV7-9 to TRBJ2-3; D possibly corresponds to TRBD1 (5 bases). CDR3 length: 17 residues. Trimming left V 3 bases short and J 3 bases short, with 19 bases between. CDR1 is SEHNR, CDR2 FQNEAQ, per germline (reference sequence). CDR3: CASSFLPLGVGTDTQYF. The CDR3 coding sequence is TGTGCCAGCAGCTTTCTCCCGTTAGGGGTTGGTACAGATACGCAGTATTTT.

A single count supports this clone. The chain joins TRBV19 to TRBJ1-3; 7 nucleotides agree with TRBD1. Germline CDR1 is LNHDA and CDR2 is SQIVND (reference sequence). The CDR3 contains 14 residues. V dropped 6 bases and J dropped 2; count of bases not matched to a gene: 4. CDR3 amino acids: CASSRGTAGNTIYF. The CDR3 region has the DNA TGTGCCAGTAGCCGTGGGACAGCTGGAAACACCATATATTTT. Variable domain in full (rest from reference TRBV19 and TRBJ1-3): DGGITQSPKYLFRKEGQNVTLSCEQNLNHDAMYWYRQDPGQGLRLIYYSQIVNDFQKGDIAEGYSVSREKKESFPLTVTSAQKNPTAFYLCASSRGTAGNTIYFGEGSWLTVV.

The chain employs TRBV12-1 and TRBJ1-3; TRBD1, the table's D call, was not compared with the DNA. TRBV12-1 is an annotated pseudogene. The CDR3 consists of 16 residues. The DNA of the CDR3 is TGTGCCAGCAGCTTCGACAGGGGTAACTCTGGAAACACCATATATTTT. This gives the protein CASSFDRGNSGNTIYF.

V gene TRBV29-1 combines with J gene TRBJ2-1, with D possibly TRBD2 on 6 matching bases. This CDR3 has 15 amino acids. Germline CDR1 and CDR2: SQVTM and ANQGSEA. Between the trimmed V and J ends, which lost 3 bases and 1 base, there was a span of 13 bases. This CDR3 reads CSVDAAGRSYNEQFF. Here the CDR3 DNA reads TGCAGCGTTGATGCGGCAGGGAGGTCCTACAATGAGCAGTTCTTC.

V is TRBV11-2 and J is TRBJ2-4, with 10 bases lining up with TRBD2. Germline CDR1 is SGHAT and CDR2 is FQNNGV. Unmatched junction bases numbered 9, after V lost 3 bases and J lost 1 base. The CDR3 has 18 residues. The DNA of the CDR3 is TGTGCCAGCAGCTTCTCGGCTAGCGGGAGTGGGGCCAAAAACATTCAGTACTTC. As protein: CASSFSASGSGAKNIQYF. The entire variable domain, with the rest obtained from reference TRBV11-2 and TRBJ2-4, is as follows: EAGVAQSPRYKIIEKRQSVAFWCNPISGHATLYWYQQILGQGPKLLIQFQNNGVVDDSQLPKDRFSAERLKGVDSTLKIQPAKLEDSAVYLCASSFSASGSGAKNIQYFGAGTRLSVL.

The rearrangement uses TRBV29-1 and TRBJ1-2; 8 bases are shared with TRBD1. CDR1 is SQVTM and CDR2 is ANQGSEA in the germline V gene. The CDR3 extends over 12 amino acids. V shed 4 bases and J 8 bases; nucleotides not matched to a gene: 6. CDR3 in amino acids: CSVGFRGLGYTF. The DNA for the CDR3 is TGCAGCGTTGGGTTCAGGGGGCTAGGCTACACCTTC.

V usage is TRBV5-1 and J usage is TRBJ1-2; D unresolved. This CDR3 comprises 14 residues. Germline CDR1 SGHRS, CDR2 YFSETQ. With 4 bases removed from V and 2 bases from J, the gap between germline ends came to 12 bases. The CDR3 reads CASSRPTENYGYTF. The CDR3 nucleotides are TGCGCCAGCAGCCGCCCAACAGAGAACTATGGCTACACCTTC.